Listed below are T cell receptor beta chains from one sample, sequenced in a study of spatial heterogeneity in lung cancer. TCRdb called the 5' RACE reads again in MiXCR, with one record for every CDR3 protein. The data show about 90,000 distinct CDR3 sequences, 7% to 9% seen once. The material was PBMCs, obtained at surgery. These receptors were collected from a male donor with early-stage non-small cell lung cancer. Both conserved end residues are trimmed from each CDR3. The size entry is marked missing in some rows and otherwise reads once, few, many or a size class.

j_gene	v_gene	abundance	CDR3aa
TRBJ2-1	TRBV5-1	many	ASSFQGGYNEQF
TRBJ1-5	TRBV20-1	many	SARIDSNQPQH
TRBJ2-7	TRBV18	.	ASSPFRDRAYEQY
TRBJ2-1	TRBV6-1	many	ASSEEPQGVNEQF
TRBJ2-3	TRBV4-3	many	ASSQDPVALSLTDTQY
TRBJ2-1	TRBV24-1	many	ATSDPGTGGGEQF
TRBJ2-5	TRBV7-2	.	ASSLWSGREETQY
TRBJ1-6	TRBV18	.	ASSPGGPYNSPLH
TRBJ2-1	TRBV29-1	few	SVEEGTGNSYNEQF
TRBJ2-3	TRBV28	.	ASHSSGRATDTQY
TRBJ2-3	TRBV3-1	.	ASSQAGSGRPTDTQY
TRBJ2-1	TRBV24-1	.	ATSDFNLAGEQF
TRBJ1-1	TRBV30	many	AWGEGPRTEAF
TRBJ1-5	TRBV20-1	few	SARDSGQGANQPQH
TRBJ2-1	TRBV20-1	medium-sized	SASSPTRGVYNEQF
TRBJ2-1	TRBV12-3/TRBV12-4	.	ASSPRLASARNEQF
TRBJ2-3	TRBV5-1	many	ASSWGAGGSSDTQY
TRBJ2-5	TRBV7-2	.	ASSRIAGTVKETQY
TRBJ2-5	TRBV14	.	ASSQGGFFLETQY
TRBJ2-6	TRBV19	many	ASSIGDYSTSGANVLT
TRBJ2-7	TRBV5-1	few	ASSLGRSEQY
TRBJ2-5	TRBV18	many	ASSPSGGETQY
TRBJ1-5	TRBV2	.	ASNREGSNQPQH